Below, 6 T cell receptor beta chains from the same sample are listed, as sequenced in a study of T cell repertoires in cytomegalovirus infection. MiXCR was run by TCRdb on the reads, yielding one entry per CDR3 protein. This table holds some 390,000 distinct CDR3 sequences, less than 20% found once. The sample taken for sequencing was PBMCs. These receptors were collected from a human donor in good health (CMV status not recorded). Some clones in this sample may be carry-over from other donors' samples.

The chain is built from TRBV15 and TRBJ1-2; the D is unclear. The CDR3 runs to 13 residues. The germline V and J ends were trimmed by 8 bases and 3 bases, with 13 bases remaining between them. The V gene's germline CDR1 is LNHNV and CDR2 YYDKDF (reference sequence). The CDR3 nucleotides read TGTGCCACCCACCGAGGCGGGGACTATGGCTACACCTTC. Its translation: CATHRGGDYGYTF.

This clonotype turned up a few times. CDR3 coding DNA: TGTGCCAGCAGCTTAGCTGCGAACTCAGGAAAACTGTTTTTT. Translated: CASSLAANSGKLFF. The chain has TRBV7-2 and TRBJ1-4; D not certain. Germline CDR1 SGHTA, CDR2 FQGNSA. CDR3 size: 14 residues. Trimming removed 0 bases from V and 10 bases from J, with 12 bases in between.

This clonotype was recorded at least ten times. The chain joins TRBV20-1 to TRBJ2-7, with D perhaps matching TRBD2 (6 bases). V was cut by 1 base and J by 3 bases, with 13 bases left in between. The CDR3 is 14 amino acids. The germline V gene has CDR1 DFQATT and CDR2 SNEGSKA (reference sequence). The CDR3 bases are TGCAGTGCTAGAGTAGGGACTGGAGGCTACGAGCAGTACTTC. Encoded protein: CSARVGTGGYEQYF.

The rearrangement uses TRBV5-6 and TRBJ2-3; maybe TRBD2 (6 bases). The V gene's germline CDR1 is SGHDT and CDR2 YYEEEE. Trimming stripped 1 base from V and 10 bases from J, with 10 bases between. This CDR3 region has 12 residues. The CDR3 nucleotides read TGTGCCAGCAGCTTGTTGGGAGGCGCGCAGTATTTT. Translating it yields CASSLLGGAQYF.

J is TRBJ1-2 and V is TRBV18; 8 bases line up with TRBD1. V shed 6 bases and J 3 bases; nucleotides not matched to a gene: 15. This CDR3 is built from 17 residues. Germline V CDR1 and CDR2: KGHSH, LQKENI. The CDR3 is CASSPNQGTGQDYGYTF. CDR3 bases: TGTGCCAGCTCTCCCAACCAGGGTACGGGACAGGACTATGGCTACACCTTC.

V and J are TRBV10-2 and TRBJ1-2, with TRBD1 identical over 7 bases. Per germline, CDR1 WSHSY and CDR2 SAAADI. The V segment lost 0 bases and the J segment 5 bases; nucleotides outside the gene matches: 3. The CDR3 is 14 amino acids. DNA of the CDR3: TGCGCCAGCAGTGAGTCGAGGGACAGTTATGGCTACACCTTC. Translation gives CASSESRDSYGYTF.